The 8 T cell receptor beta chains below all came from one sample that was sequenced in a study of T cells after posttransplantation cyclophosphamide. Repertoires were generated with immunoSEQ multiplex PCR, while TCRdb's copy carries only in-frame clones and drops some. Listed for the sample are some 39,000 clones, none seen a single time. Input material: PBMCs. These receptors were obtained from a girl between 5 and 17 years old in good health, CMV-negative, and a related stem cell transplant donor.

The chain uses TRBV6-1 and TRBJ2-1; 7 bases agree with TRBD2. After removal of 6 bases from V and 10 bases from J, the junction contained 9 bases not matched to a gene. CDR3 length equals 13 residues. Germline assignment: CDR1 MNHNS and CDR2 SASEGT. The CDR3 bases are TGTGCCAGCAGGGGGGTGGCGGGGGTCGAGCAGTTCTTC. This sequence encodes CASRGVAGVEQFF.

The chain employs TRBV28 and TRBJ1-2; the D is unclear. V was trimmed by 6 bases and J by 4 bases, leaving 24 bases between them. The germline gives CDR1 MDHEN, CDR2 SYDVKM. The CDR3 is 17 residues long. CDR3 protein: CASRPVGREGDFYGYTF. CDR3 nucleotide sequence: TGTGCCAGCAGGCCAGTGGGCCGGGAGGGAGATTTCTATGGCTACACCTTC.

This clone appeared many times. For the CDR3, the DNA is TGCAGCGTTCCGTCTAGCGGGAGTGGAGGGGAGCTGTTTTTT. Protein: CSVPSSGSGGELFF. The gene calls are TRBV29-1 and TRBJ2-2; 10 bases fit TRBD2. CDR3 length equals 14 residues. J was trimmed by 8 bases and V by 5 bases; bases with no gene match: 8. In germline, CDR1 is SQVTM, CDR2 ANQGSEA.

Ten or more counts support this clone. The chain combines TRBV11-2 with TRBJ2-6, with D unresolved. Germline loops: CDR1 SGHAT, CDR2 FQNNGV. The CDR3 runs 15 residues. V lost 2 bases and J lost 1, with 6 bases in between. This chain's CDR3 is CASSLLVSGANVLTF. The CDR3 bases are TGTGCCAGCAGCTTATTAGTATCTGGGGCCAACGTCCTGACTTTC.

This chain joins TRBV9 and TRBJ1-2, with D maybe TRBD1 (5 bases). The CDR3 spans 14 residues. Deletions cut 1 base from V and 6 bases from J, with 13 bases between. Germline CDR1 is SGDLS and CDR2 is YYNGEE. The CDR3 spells CASSVFTGGDGYTF. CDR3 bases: TGTGCCAGCAGCGTATTTACGGGGGGAGATGGCTACACCTTC.

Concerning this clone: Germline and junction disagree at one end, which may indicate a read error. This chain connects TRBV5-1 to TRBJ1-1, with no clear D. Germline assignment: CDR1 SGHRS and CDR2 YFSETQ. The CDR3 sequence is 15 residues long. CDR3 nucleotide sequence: TGCGCCAGCAGCTTGGAGGTGGAGGTGAACACTGAAACTTTCTTT. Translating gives CASSLEVEVNTETFF.

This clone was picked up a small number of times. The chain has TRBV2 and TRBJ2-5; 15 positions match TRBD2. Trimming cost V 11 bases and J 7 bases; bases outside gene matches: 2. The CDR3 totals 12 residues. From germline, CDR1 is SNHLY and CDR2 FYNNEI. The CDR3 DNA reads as TGTGCCCGGGGACTAGCGGGAGGGACCCAGTACTTC. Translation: CARGLAGGTQYF.

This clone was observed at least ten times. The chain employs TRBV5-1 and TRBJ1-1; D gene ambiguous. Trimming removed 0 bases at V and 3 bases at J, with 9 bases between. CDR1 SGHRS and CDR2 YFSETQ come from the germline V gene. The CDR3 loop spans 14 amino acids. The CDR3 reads CASSLDVADTEAFF. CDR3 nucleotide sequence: TGCGCCAGCAGCTTGGATGTAGCAGACACTGAAGCTTTCTTT.